The clone carrying this TCR beta chain showed up just a few times. The antigen remains undetermined. Germline V gene data show CDR1 as SGHAT and CDR2 as FQNNGV. V was cut by 0 bases and J by 9 bases, with 12 bases left in between. CDR3 length: 13 residues. This sample is part of a study of cytomegalovirus exposure and HLA in healthy donors. Study findings and constraints: There was a cluster of highly shared sequence variants that was likely a sequencing artifact.

Both 60 Vbeta primers and 13 Jbeta primers went into the PCR. Assay: immunoSEQ multiplex PCR; the TCRdb copy retains only in-frame clones and omits some. The sample has around 94,000 clones, around 60% seen once; the top ten hold about 4.5%. The material sequenced was PBMCs. This chain joins TRBV11-2 and TRBJ2-7; D uncertain. This sequence originates from a human donor in good health. The CDR3 region has the DNA TGTGCCAGCAGCTTAGATCGAGGCCAGCCGCAGTACTTC. Translated, it gives CASSLDRGQPQYF.